The next 23 T cell receptor beta chains were all read from a single sample in a study of OX40 agonist ivuxolimab in advanced cancers. Here immunoSEQ multiplex PCR was the method, and the copy in TCRdb shows in-frame clones only, minus some. The sample holds tens of thousands of clones, about four fifths seen once. Sample: CD4+ or CD8+ T cells sorted from blood, taken in a trial of the OX40 agonist ivuxolimab. The receptors were gathered from an adult with an advanced solid tumor such as melanoma, head and neck, liver or kidney cancer.

The J gene is TRBJ2-5, the V gene TRBV5-1; 7 bases align to TRBD1. CDR3 length: 15 amino acids. After removal of 5 bases from V and 2 bases from J, the junction contained 9 bases not matched to a gene. The germline V gene encodes CDR1 SGHRS and CDR2 YFSETQ. The CDR3 DNA reads TGCGCCAGCAGTTATACCGGGACAGCGCAAGAGACCCAGTACTTC. Translation gives CASSYTGTAQETQYF.

The V call is TRBV7-8, the J call TRBJ2-3, with D possibly matching TRBD2 (5 bases). Deletions cut 5 bases from V and 0 bases from J, with 15 bases between. The CDR3 contains 16 residues. Germline-derived CDR1 and CDR2 are SGHVS and FQNEAQ. CDR3 residues: CASSPVGETSTDTQYF. CDR3 DNA sequence: TGTGCCAGCAGCCCTGTCGGGGAGACTAGCACAGATACGCAGTATTTT.

The J gene is TRBJ1-2, the V gene TRBV4-1, with TRBD1 matching 7 bases. CDR3 length: 15 residues. V shed 4 bases and J 4 bases; nucleotides not matched to a gene: 9. Germline assignment: CDR1 MGHRA and CDR2 YSYEKL. The chain's CDR3 is CASSLRQGEGYGYTF. The CDR3 nucleotides are TGCGCCAGCAGCCTCCGACAGGGTGAGGGCTATGGCTACACCTTC.

The rearrangement links TRBV14 to TRBJ2-1; 7 positions agree with TRBD1. J lost 1 base, V lost 6 bases, and 6 bases had no gene match. There are 15 residues in the CDR3. Germline assignment: CDR1 SGHDN and CDR2 FVKESK. The CDR3 is CASSLRQGSYNEQFF. As DNA, the CDR3 is TGTGCCAGCAGTCTAAGACAGGGTTCCTACAATGAGCAGTTCTTC. Filled out from reference TRBV14 and TRBJ2-1, the complete variable domain reads EAGVTQFPSHSVIEKGQTVTLRCDPISGHDNLYWYRRVMGKEIKFLLHFVKESKQDESGMPNNRFLAERTGGTYSTLKVQPAELEDSGVYFCASSLRQGSYNEQFFGPGTRLTVL.

This clone occurred once. The CDR3 loop is CARSRAPSGRVGETQYF. Written as DNA, the CDR3 is TGTGCCAGAAGCCGAGCCCCTAGCGGGAGGGTTGGAGAGACCCAGTACTTC. The chain recombines TRBV5-3 with TRBJ2-5, with TRBD2 identical over 12 bases. TRBV5-3 belongs to the ORF category, with a function that is uncertain. There are 17 residues in the CDR3. J gave up 4 bases and V 4 bases, and 11 bases lay outside the gene matches.

This clone was detected only a few times. The V call is TRBV2, the J call TRBJ1-4, with TRBD1 matching over 7 bases. CDR1 is SNHLY, CDR2 FYNNEI, per germline. Losses at the gene ends were 8 bases for V and 5 bases for J; bases not matched to a gene: 8. The CDR3 sequence is 14 residues long. The CDR3 nucleotides read TGTGCCAGCGGAGAGGCAGGGGGGAATGAAAAACTGTTTTTT. It yields the protein CASGEAGGNEKLFF. Full variable domain (rest looked up from reference TRBV2 and TRBJ1-4): EPEVTQTPSHQVTQMGQEVILRCVPISNHLYFYWYRQILGQKVEFLVSFYNNEISEKSEIFDDQFSVERPDGSNFTLKIRSTKLEDSAMYFCASGEAGGNEKLFFGSGTQLSVL.

The chain uses TRBV6-6 and TRBJ1-4; D not certain. CDR3 length: 15 amino acids. Germline CDR1 reads MNHNY; CDR2 reads SVGAGI (reference sequence). V was clipped by 2 bases and J by 3 bases, with 10 bases between them. CDR3 amino acids: CASSYRWAANEKLFF. The CDR3 DNA is TGTGCCAGCAGTTACCGCTGGGCAGCTAATGAAAAACTGTTTTTT.

This clone was seen only once. This chain joins TRBV6-4 and TRBJ2-7; TRBD2 agrees at 14 bases. Trimming at V came to 6 bases and at J to 3 bases, leaving 4 bases not matched to a gene. The CDR3 runs 15 residues. Germline values: CDR1 MRHNA, CDR2 SNTAGT. The CDR3 DNA reads as TGTGCCAGCAGGCTCGGGACTAGCGGGAGCTACGAGCAGTACTTC. It encodes CASRLGTSGSYEQYF.

This chain joins TRBV7-2 and TRBJ2-7; D ambiguous. The germline CDR1 and CDR2 sequences are SGHTA and FQGNSA. V was clipped by 5 bases and J by 2 bases, with 4 bases between them. There are 11 residues in the CDR3. CDR3 sequence: CASSTAYEQYF. CDR3 sequence (DNA): TGTGCCAGCAGCACAGCCTACGAGCAGTACTTC.

The chain is built from TRBV4-1 and TRBJ2-3; a weak D match, TRBD1 (5 bases). This CDR3 spans 16 amino acids. Trimming pared 4 bases from V and 3 bases from J, leaving 17 bases between. Germline loops: CDR1 MGHRA, CDR2 YSYEKL. In DNA form, the CDR3 reads TGCGCCAGCAGCCCTGAACAGGATATACCTACAGATACGCAGTATTTT. Its protein product is CASSPEQDIPTDTQYF.

V gene TRBV6-5 combines with J gene TRBJ2-1; 7 positions match TRBD2. V lost 6 bases, J lost 12 bases, and 8 bases stayed unmatched. From germline, CDR1 is MNHEY and CDR2 SVGAGI. The CDR3 sequence is 12 residues long. The CDR3 DNA reads TGTGCCAGCAGCCCCCGCGGCGGGAGGCAGTTCTTC. This encodes CASSPRGGRQFF.

Written as DNA, the CDR3 is TGTGCCAGCAGCCCCTGGGCCGGAGGAATCGGGGAGCTGTTTTTT. The encoded protein is CASSPWAGGIGELFF. This chain uses TRBV7-2 with TRBJ2-2, with D perhaps TRBD2 (5 bases). This CDR3 contains 15 residues. In germline, CDR1 is SGHTA, CDR2 FQGNSA. V lost 5 bases, J lost 7 bases, and 17 bases lay in between. Together with reference TRBV7-2 and TRBJ2-2, the CDR3 gives the full variable domain: GAGVSQSPSNKVTEKGKDVELRCDPISGHTALYWYRQSLGQGLEFLIYFQGNSAPDKSGLPSDRFSAERTGGSVSTLTIQRTQQEDSAVYLCASSPWAGGIGELFFGEGSRLTVL.

The J gene is TRBJ2-4, the V gene TRBV7-8; no definite D call. This CDR3 comprises 12 residues. Trimming removed 5 bases at V and 5 bases at J, with 7 bases between. In germline, CDR1 is SGHVS, CDR2 FQNEAQ. The CDR3 nucleotides read TGTGCCAGCAGCCAGGACCAAAACATTCAGTACTTC. Amino acids: CASSQDQNIQYF.

The chain is built from TRBV12-5 and TRBJ2-5; a possible D gene is TRBD2 (5 bases). The germline V gene encodes CDR1 LGHNT and CDR2 FRNRAP. The CDR3 length is 11 residues. V lost 6 bases, J lost 5 bases, and 7 bases lay in between. CDR3 sequence: CASGTGETQYF. The CDR3 DNA sequence: TGTGCTAGTGGGACGGGGGAGACCCAGTACTTC.

The CDR3 region is CASSQVVAGGTHTQYF. CDR3 nucleotides: TGTGCCAGCAGCCAAGTCGTAGCGGGGGGAACTCATACGCAGTATTTT. The genes are TRBV14 and TRBJ2-3; 10 nucleotides agree with TRBD2. Losses at the gene ends were 1 base for V and 7 bases for J; bases not matched to a gene: 8. Looked up from germline, CDR1 is SGHDN and CDR2 is FVKESK. There are 16 residues in the CDR3.

The CDR3 sequence: CAPHYSYEQYV. The CDR3 DNA reads as TGTGCCCCACACTATTCCTACGAGCAGTACGTC. The chain carries TRBV6-4 and TRBJ2-7; D unresolved. The germline gives CDR1 MRHNA, CDR2 SNTAGT. The CDR3 extends over 11 amino acids. Trimming removed 11 bases at V and 1 base at J, with 9 bases between.

The rearrangement uses TRBV4-2 and TRBJ2-7; D not certain. CDR3 length: 17 amino acids. V shed 1 base and J shed 0 bases, with 16 bases lying between them. Looked up from germline, CDR1 is LGHNA and CDR2 is YNFKEQ. In DNA, the CDR3 is TGTGCCAGCAGCCAAGCCCTCGGACCCACCAACTCCTACGAGCAGTACTTC. Translating gives CASSQALGPTNSYEQYF.

V usage is TRBV5-6 and J usage is TRBJ2-7; TRBD2 is a possible D gene (5 bases). CDR1 SGHDT and CDR2 YYEEEE come from the germline V gene. The CDR3 length is 14 residues. Trimming removed 3 bases from V and 0 bases from J, with 10 bases in between. The CDR3 DNA sequence: TGTGCCAGCAGCTCTTCGGGAAGCTCCTACGAGCAGTACTTC. As protein: CASSSSGSSYEQYF.

V and J are TRBV19 and TRBJ2-2; D gene unclear. With 4 bases removed from V and 1 base from J, the gap between germline ends came to 22 bases. Germline V CDR1 and CDR2: LNHDA, SQIVND (reference sequence). This CDR3 comprises 19 residues. The CDR3 bases are TGTGCCAGTAGTACTCTCAGGCTCCGCGGCTCCAGGAACACCGGGGAGCTGTTTTTT. Its protein product is CASSTLRLRGSRNTGELFF.

The chain carries TRBV7-2 and TRBJ2-3; TRBD2 agrees at 10 bases. Per the germline V gene, CDR1 is SGHTA and CDR2 is FQGNSA. The CDR3 consists of 17 residues. Losses at the gene ends were 1 base for V and 5 bases for J; bases not matched to a gene: 9. The CDR3 coding sequence is TGTGCCAGCAGCTTAGTACCCAGCGGGGGGGCTGGAGATACGCAGTATTTT. As protein: CASSLVPSGGAGDTQYF.

This chain links TRBV5-8 with TRBJ2-3, with D perhaps matching TRBD2 (7 bases). CDR1 is SGHTS and CDR2 is YDEGEE in the germline V gene. This CDR3 contains 16 residues. The V gene lost 4 bases and the J gene lost 3 bases, with 18 bases spanning the gap. The CDR3 spells CASSPGAGVGTDTQYF. DNA for the CDR3: TGTGCCAGCAGCCCGGGGGCGGGGGTTGGTACAGATACGCAGTATTTT. The variable domain in full, completed from reference TRBV5-8 and TRBJ2-3, reads EAGVTQSPTHLIKTRGQQATLRCSPISGHTSVYWYQQALGLGLQFLLWYDEGEERNRGNFPPRFSGRQFPNYSSELNVNALELEDSALYLCASSPGAGVGTDTQYFGPGTRLTVL.

The chain has TRBV29-1 and TRBJ2-7; 7 positions agree with TRBD2. V lost 6 bases to trimming and J lost 5 bases; unmatched junction nucleotides: 7. Germline V gene lookup returns CDR1 SQVTM and CDR2 ANQGSEA. CDR3 length: 12 residues. The CDR3 DNA sequence: TGCAGCGTCGGGGGGTTTAGAGACGAGCAGTACTTC. It codes for CSVGGFRDEQYF.

V is TRBV28 and J is TRBJ2-7; 8 nucleotides match TRBD1. Per germline, CDR1 MDHEN and CDR2 SYDVKM. After removal of 6 bases from V and 3 bases from J, the junction contained 7 bases not matched to a gene. The CDR3 length is 14 residues. In DNA form, the CDR3 reads TGTGCCAGCAGGCGACAGGGGTGGATCTACGAGCAGTACTTC. It translates to CASRRQGWIYEQYF.